Included here is one T cell receptor (beta chain) sequence, with context. In the study's own analysis: Amplified reference gene primers provided the basis for estimating nucleated cell counts. The data were produced by immunoSEQ multiplex PCR, yet TCRdb's version contains in-frame clones alone and is incomplete. V and J calls and clone size are those listed in that table; D and trimming were worked out from the DNA. The data show 57,000 or so clones, roughly 80% seen once. The data are from a study of blood T cell repertoires in COVID-19. Across the study: COVID-19 samples, acute and convalescent, were from the United States, Italy and Spain. PBMCs, B-cell-depleted T cells, or T cells provided the cDNA or gDNA that made up the material.

V shed 6 bases and J 6 bases; nucleotides not matched to a gene: 8. The CDR3 has 14 residues. Germline lookup yields CDR1 MDHEN and CDR2 SYDVKM. The source of this sequence is a man in his 60s with acute or convalescent COVID-19. V is TRBV28 and J is TRBJ2-3; 8 bases line up with TRBD1. Sequencing was carried out using peripheral blood. This chain's CDR3 is CASSPDRASDTQYF. DNA of the CDR3: TGTGCCAGCAGCCCGGACAGGGCGTCCGATACGCAGTATTTT.